A selection of T cell receptor beta chains follows, all from one sample in a study of monozygotic twins with inflammatory bowel disease. From the 5' RACE reads, TCRdb lists one entry per CDR3 protein and no DNA. In all, the sample yields roughly 120,000 distinct CDR3 sequences. The material sequenced was blood. The receptors shown here come from a human donor with ulcerative colitis or Crohn's disease, or a healthy co-twin of an affected twin (not recorded which). Both conserved end residues are part of each CDR3. Each record gives: V gene, J gene, CDR3 protein.

TRBV7-7	TRBJ2-5	CASSLELAETQYF
TRBV20-1	TRBJ2-1	CSASRLVPEQFF
TRBV5-1	TRBJ2-5	CASSSPELAGGQETQYF
TRBV7-2	TRBJ2-7	CASSLGGTRSYEQYF
TRBV7-6	TRBJ2-3	CASSLTTGGNTQYF
TRBV6-5	TRBJ2-5	CASSHGTSGFRETQYF
TRBV4-3	TRBJ1-4	CASSRARGEKLFF
TRBV5-4	TRBJ2-3	CASSLWSTDTQYF
TRBV9	TRBJ2-3	CASSIITSGSSTDTQYF
TRBV5-1	TRBJ1-4	CASSAATNEKLFF
TRBV12-3/TRBV12-4	TRBJ2-3	CASSSLAGGLTDTQYF
TRBV5-6	TRBJ2-7	CASSLVWTATSYEQYF
TRBV5-1	TRBJ2-7	CASSRGEPHYEQYF
TRBV4-2	TRBJ1-6	CASSQDGPYSPLHF